This TCR beta chain was found in a study of tumor-infiltrating lymphocytes in primary liver carcinoma. General study findings and limits: The study found tumor-adjacent and tumor-blood pairs overlapped less than tumor region pairs.

With respect to this clonotype: Antigen unknown.

DNA and RNA were both co-extracted from about 19-30 mg of bulk tissue that had not been sorted. The V and J ends lost 4 bases and 4 bases respectively, with 23 bases between them. This CDR3 comprises 17 residues. Germline values: CDR1 SGHDT, CDR2 YYEEEE. TCR beta cDNA was made from 500 ng total RNA with a constant-region primer. Three nested multiplex PCR rounds, a slightly modified ARM-PCR method, built the TCR beta libraries. TRBV1-TRBV30 forward primers paired with a C-beta reverse primer were used in the first two PCR rounds, which ran approximately 11 cycles each. TCRdb ran MiXCR on the multiplex PCR reads and lists one entry per CDR3 protein. The table shows more than 95,000 distinct CDR3 sequences, with around 83% occurring only once.

This receptor was obtained from a man between 35 and 55 years old with primary liver carcinoma and hepatitis B virus infection. The sample consisted of liver tumor tissue from sampling region 3. Sample subset: tumor region T3, left-lateral pole. V is TRBV5-6 and J is TRBJ1-2; TRBD1 is a possible D gene (5 bases). CDR3: CASSPGAEIAWVYGYTF. In DNA form, the CDR3 reads TGTGCCAGCAGCCCCGGGGCAGAGATAGCTTGGGTCTATGGCTACACCTTC.